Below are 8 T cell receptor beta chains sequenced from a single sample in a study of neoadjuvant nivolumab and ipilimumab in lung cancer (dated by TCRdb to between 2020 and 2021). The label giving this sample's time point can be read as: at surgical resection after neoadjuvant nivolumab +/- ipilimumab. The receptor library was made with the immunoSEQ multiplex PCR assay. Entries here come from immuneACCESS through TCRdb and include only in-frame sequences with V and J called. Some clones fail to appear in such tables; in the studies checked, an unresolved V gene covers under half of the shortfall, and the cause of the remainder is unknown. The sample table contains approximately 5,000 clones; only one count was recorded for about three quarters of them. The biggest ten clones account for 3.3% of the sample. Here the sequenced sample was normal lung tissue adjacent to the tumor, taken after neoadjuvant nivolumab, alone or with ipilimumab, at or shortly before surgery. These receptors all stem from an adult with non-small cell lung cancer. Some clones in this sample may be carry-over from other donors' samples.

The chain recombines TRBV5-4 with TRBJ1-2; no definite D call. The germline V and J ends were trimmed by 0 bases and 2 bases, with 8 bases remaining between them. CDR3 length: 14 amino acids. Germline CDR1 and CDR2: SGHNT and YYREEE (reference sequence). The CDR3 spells CASSLEGGNYGYTF. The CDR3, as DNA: TGTGCCAGCAGCTTGGAAGGTGGGAACTATGGCTACACCTTC.

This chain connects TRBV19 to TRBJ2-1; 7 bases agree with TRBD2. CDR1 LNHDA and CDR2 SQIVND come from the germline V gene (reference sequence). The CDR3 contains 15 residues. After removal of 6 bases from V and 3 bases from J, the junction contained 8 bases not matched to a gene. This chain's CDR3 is CASRSTSGDYNEQFF. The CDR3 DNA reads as TGTGCCAGTAGATCGACGAGCGGGGACTACAATGAGCAGTTCTTC.

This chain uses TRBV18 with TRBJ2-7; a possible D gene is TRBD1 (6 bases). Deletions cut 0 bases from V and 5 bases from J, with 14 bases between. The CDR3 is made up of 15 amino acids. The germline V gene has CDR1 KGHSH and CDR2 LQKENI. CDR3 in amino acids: CASSPPNREGHEQYF. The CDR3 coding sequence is TGTGCCAGCTCACCACCGAACAGGGAAGGTCACGAGCAGTACTTC.

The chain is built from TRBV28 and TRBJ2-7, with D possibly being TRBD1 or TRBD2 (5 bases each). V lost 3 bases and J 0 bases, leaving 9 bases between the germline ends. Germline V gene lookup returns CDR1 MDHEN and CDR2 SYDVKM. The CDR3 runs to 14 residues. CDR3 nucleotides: TGTGCCAGCAGTTTGTGGGGGAGCTCCTACGAGCAGTACTTC. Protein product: CASSLWGSSYEQYF.

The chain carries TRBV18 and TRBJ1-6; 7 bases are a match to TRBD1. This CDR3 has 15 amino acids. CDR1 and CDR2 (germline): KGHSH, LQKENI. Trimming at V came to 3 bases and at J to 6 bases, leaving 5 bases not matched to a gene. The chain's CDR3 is CASSPPTGANSPLHF. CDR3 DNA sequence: TGTGCCAGCTCACCTCCCACAGGGGCTAATTCACCCCTCCACTTT.

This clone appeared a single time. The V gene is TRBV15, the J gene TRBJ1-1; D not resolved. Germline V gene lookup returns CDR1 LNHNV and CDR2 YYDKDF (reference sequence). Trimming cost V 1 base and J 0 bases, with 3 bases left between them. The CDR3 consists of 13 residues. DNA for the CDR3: TGTGCCACCAGCAGAGCCCTGAACACTGAAGCTTTCTTT. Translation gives CATSRALNTEAFF.

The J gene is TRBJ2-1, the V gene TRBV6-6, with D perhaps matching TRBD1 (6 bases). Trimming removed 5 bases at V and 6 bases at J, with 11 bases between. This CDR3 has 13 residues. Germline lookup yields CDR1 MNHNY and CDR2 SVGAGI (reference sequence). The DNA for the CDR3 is TGTGCCAGCAGTAGCCAGGGGCCCAATGAGCAGTTCTTC. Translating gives CASSSQGPNEQFF.

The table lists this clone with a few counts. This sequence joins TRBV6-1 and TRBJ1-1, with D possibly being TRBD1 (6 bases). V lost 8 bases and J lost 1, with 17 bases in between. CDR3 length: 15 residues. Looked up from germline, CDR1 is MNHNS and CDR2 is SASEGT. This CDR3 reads CASREGEGWNTEAFF. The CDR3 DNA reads TGTGCCAGCCGGGAGGGGGAGGGCTGGAACACTGAAGCTTTCTTT.